These T cell receptor beta chains were read from a single sample in a study of memory CD8 T cells in hepatitis C reinfection. Measured with immunoSEQ multiplex PCR; TCRdb has only the in-frame clones, and not every one. This table has 45,000 to 55,000 clones, nearly 90% appearing once. Sequencing input: naive CD8+ T cells sorted from blood. These receptors were obtained from a man in his late teens or twenties with hepatitis C virus infection. CDR3s include the opening cysteine and the closing phenylalanine or tryptophan.

V: TRBV28
J: TRBJ2-7
CDR3: CASWGGHYEQYF

V: TRBV9
J: TRBJ2-2
CDR3: CASSVAIGAGGVGELFF

V: TRBV6-5
J: TRBJ2-1
CDR3: CASSTSSGSYNEQFF

V: TRBV19
J: TRBJ2-1
CDR3: CASSIAGGSYNEQFF

V: TRBV7-7
J: TRBJ2-3
CDR3: CASSPEGRGDTDTQYF

V: TRBV19
J: TRBJ1-2
CDR3: CASSFRDSQFLYGYTF

V: TRBV7-9
J: TRBJ2-1
CDR3: CASSLPLTGEGNEQFF

V: TRBV2
J: TRBJ2-3
CDR3: CASSEGTSDFADTQYF

V: TRBV6-5
J: TRBJ2-7
CDR3: CASSYSGQGAYEQYF

V: TRBV11-2
J: TRBJ2-7
CDR3: CASSLGGQAYEQYF

V: TRBV11-2
J: TRBJ2-5
CDR3: CASSLEAFQETQYF

V: TRBV11-2
J: TRBJ2-6
CDR3: CASSLGDSGANVLTF

V: TRBV27
J: TRBJ2-7
CDR3: CASSPRRQGGLYEQYF

V: TRBV5-4
J: TRBJ2-5
CDR3: CASSPTGTATQETQYF

V: TRBV6-1
J: TRBJ1-1
CDR3: CASSELRGGNTEAFF

V: TRBV5-1
J: TRBJ2-1
CDR3: CASSDPLAGFVNEQFF

V: TRBV19
J: TRBJ1-2
CDR3: CASSMGWPGSYGYTF

V: TRBV7-9
J: TRBJ2-3
CDR3: CASVAGVSTDTQYF

V: TRBV5-1
J: TRBJ2-1
CDR3: CASSPYSTPRVNNEQFF

V: TRBV10-3
J: TRBJ2-3
CDR3: CAAPGREIGTDTQYF

V: TRBV25-1
J: TRBJ2-7
CDR3: CASSEYGGADEQYF

V: TRBV7-8
J: TRBJ2-5
CDR3: CASSPGEGIDQETQYF

V: TRBV10-1
J: TRBJ2-3
CDR3: CASSRDRQYDTQYF

V: TRBV7-9
J: TRBJ2-5
CDR3: CASSLGDRGRETQYF

V: TRBV5-4
J: TRBJ2-1
CDR3: CASSSGSGYNEQFF

V: TRBV6-5
J: TRBJ2-7
CDR3: CASSADSLDEQYF

V: TRBV5-1
J: TRBJ2-1
CDR3: CASSLESFELDAYNEQFF

V: TRBV5-4
J: TRBJ2-1
CDR3: CASSLEGGVGNEQFF

V: TRBV19
J: TRBJ2-1
CDR3: CASSMTAGNSYNEQFF

V: TRBV6-1
J: TRBJ2-3
CDR3: CASSDLTGGPDTQYF

V: TRBV11-2
J: TRBJ2-1
CDR3: CASSLVAAGRLNEQFF

V: TRBV7-6
J: TRBJ2-1
CDR3: CASSLTSGGYNEQFF

V: TRBV5-4
J: TRBJ2-1
CDR3: CASSRLTGSSYNEQFF

V: TRBV28
J: TRBJ1-1
CDR3: CASSLGGVPEAFF

V: TRBV29-1
J: TRBJ2-5
CDR3: CSVDLGGMETQYF

V: TRBV11-2
J: -
CDR3: CASSPTPYYEQYF

V: TRBV5-4
J: TRBJ2-5
CDR3: CASSDRGQETQYF

V: TRBV9
J: TRBJ2-3
CDR3: CASSVGLAGDLTDTQYF

V: TRBV7-2
J: TRBJ1-5
CDR3: CASSQLPGHSLWPQHF

V: TRBV9
J: TRBJ2-7
CDR3: CASSVELAGGGEQYF

V: TRBV5-6
J: TRBJ1-2
CDR3: CASAGTGGANYGYTF

V: TRBV27
J: TRBJ1-6
CDR3: CASSYGQGNSPLHF

V: TRBV7-9
J: TRBJ2-2
CDR3: CASSIPGTSGSGELFF